This TCR beta chain originates from a study of blood T cell repertoires in COVID-19. Study at large: Material from acute and convalescent COVID-19 was sourced from the United States, Italy and Spain.

Clones were sequenced by immunoSEQ multiplex PCR, and TCRdb holds only the in-frame ones, with some missing. The sample has some 52,000 clones, roughly 88% seen once. Looked up from germline, CDR1 is SGDLS and CDR2 is YYNGEE. J was trimmed by 8 bases and V by 3 bases; bases with no gene match: 10. The CDR3 spans 16 residues. Sequenced material: peripheral blood. The J gene is TRBJ2-1, the V gene TRBV9, with 11 bases fitting TRBD2. The clonotype originates from a human donor in a cohort sampled during active COVID-19. CDR3 loop: CASSESTSGSVYEQFF. CDR3 nucleotide sequence: TGTGCCAGCAGCGAATCTACTAGCGGGAGTGTGTATGAGCAGTTCTTC.